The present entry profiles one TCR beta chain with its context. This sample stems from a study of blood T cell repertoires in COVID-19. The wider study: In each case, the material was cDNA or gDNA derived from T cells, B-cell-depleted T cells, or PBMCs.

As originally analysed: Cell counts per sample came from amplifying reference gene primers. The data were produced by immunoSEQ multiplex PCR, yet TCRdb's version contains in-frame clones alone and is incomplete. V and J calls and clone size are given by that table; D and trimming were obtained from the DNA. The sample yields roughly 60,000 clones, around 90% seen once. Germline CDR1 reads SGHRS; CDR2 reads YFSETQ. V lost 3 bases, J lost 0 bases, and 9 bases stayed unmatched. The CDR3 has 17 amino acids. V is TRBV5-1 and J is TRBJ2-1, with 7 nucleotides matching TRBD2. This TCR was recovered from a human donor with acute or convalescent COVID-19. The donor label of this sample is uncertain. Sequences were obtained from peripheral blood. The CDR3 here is CASSYGPGRSSYNEQFF. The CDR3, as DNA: TGCGCCAGCAGCTATGGACCCGGGAGGTCCTCCTACAATGAGCAGTTCTTC. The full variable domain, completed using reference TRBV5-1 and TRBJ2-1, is KAGVTQTPRYLIKTRGQQVTLSCSPISGHRSVSWYQQTPGQGLQFLFEYFSETQRNKGNFPGRFSGRQFSNSRSEMNVSTLELGDSALYLCASSYGPGRSSYNEQFFGPGTRLTVL.